These 23 T cell receptor beta chains came from one sample sequenced in a study of cytomegalovirus exposure and HLA in healthy donors. Both 60 Vbeta primers and 13 Jbeta primers went into the PCR. TCRdb's copy holds only in-frame clones and misses some; the assay was immunoSEQ multiplex PCR. The sample lists approximately 170,000 clones; about 85% were seen once. The sample taken for sequencing was PBMCs. The origin of the receptors is a young man in good health and CMV-seropositive.

DNA for the CDR3: TGTGCCAGTAGCCTTGGGACAGGGAATCAGCCCCAGCATTTT. It yields the protein CASSLGTGNQPQHF. The V gene is TRBV19, the J gene TRBJ1-5; 9 positions agree with TRBD1. The germline CDR1 and CDR2 sequences are LNHDA and SQIVND (reference sequence). The CDR3 extends over 14 amino acids. The trim removed 6 bases at V and 4 bases at J, leaving 4 bases unmatched. The full variable domain, its missing parts supplied by reference TRBV19 and TRBJ1-5, is DGGITQSPKYLFRKEGQNVTLSCEQNLNHDAMYWYRQDPGQGLRLIYYSQIVNDFQKGDIAEGYSVSREKKESFPLTVTSAQKNPTAFYLCASSLGTGNQPQHFGDGTRLSIL.

The CDR3 region has the DNA TGCGCCAGCAGCTTGGGCGGGGTAGATACGCAGTATTTT. The encoded protein is CASSLGGVDTQYF. The gene calls are TRBV5-1 and TRBJ2-3, with D maybe TRBD2 (6 bases). This CDR3 is 13 amino acids long. Trimming pared 0 bases from V and 5 bases from J, leaving 7 bases between. Germline CDR1 and CDR2: SGHRS and YFSETQ.

This clone has just one count. V gene TRBV6-1 combines with J gene TRBJ2-1, with a weak D call TRBD2 (5 bases). Trimming removed 8 bases at V and 8 bases at J, with 16 bases between. The CDR3 covers 13 residues. CDR1 is MNHNS, CDR2 SASEGT, per germline. The CDR3 sequence: CASRRLKRDEQFF. For the CDR3, the DNA is TGTGCCAGCCGACGACTGAAGAGGGATGAGCAGTTCTTC.

This chain uses TRBV6-5 with TRBJ2-7, with 7 bases identical to TRBD1. The CDR3 has 13 amino acids. The trim removed 2 bases at V and 3 bases at J, leaving 1 base unmatched. Germline CDR1 MNHEY, CDR2 SVGAGI. CDR3 amino acids: CASSYGDSYEQYF. As DNA, the CDR3 is TGTGCCAGCAGTTACGGGGACAGCTACGAGCAGTACTTC.

V usage is TRBV7-9 and J usage is TRBJ2-1; D gene uncertain. CDR1 SEHNR and CDR2 FQNEAQ come from the germline V gene (reference sequence). Trimming pared 1 base from V and 9 bases from J, leaving 13 bases between. The CDR3 extends over 14 amino acids. The DNA for the CDR3 is TGTGCCAGCAGCTTAGTAGCCGAGCACCCTGAGCAGTTCTTC. Protein product: CASSLVAEHPEQFF.

The gene calls are TRBV14 and TRBJ2-1; maybe TRBD2 (6 bases). The CDR3 contains 17 residues. V lost 4 bases and J lost 10, with 26 bases in between. Looked up from germline, CDR1 is SGHDN and CDR2 is FVKESK. The CDR3 DNA follows: TGTGCCAGCAGCCCCCGAACGGGACTGTCCACCTACAGAGAGCAGTTCTTC. Translating gives CASSPRTGLSTYREQFF.

The chain links TRBV5-4 to TRBJ2-5; D is ambiguous. The CDR3 is 14 amino acids. Germline CDR1 SGHNT, CDR2 YYREEE (reference sequence). Trimming took off 2 bases at V and 1 base at J, with 9 bases between the two ends. CDR3 sequence: CASSLQHVQETQYF. The CDR3 DNA reads as TGTGCCAGCAGCTTACAGCATGTCCAAGAGACCCAGTACTTC.

The chain couples TRBV27 to TRBJ2-1, with 9 bases aligning to TRBD1. The CDR3 is 12 amino acids. CDR1 is MNHEY and CDR2 is SMNVEV in the germline V gene (reference sequence). This CDR3 is CVTGGYYNEQFF. DNA of the CDR3: TGTGTCACAGGGGGCTATTACAATGAGCAGTTCTTC.

The chain carries TRBV9 and TRBJ2-7, with TRBD1 matching 10 bases. With 0 bases clipped from V and 3 bases from J, the junction kept 6 bases outside the gene matches. The CDR3 contains 16 residues. In germline, CDR1 is SGDLS, CDR2 YYNGEE. CDR3 sequence: CASSVARDRGNYEQYF. CDR3 DNA sequence: TGTGCCAGCAGCGTAGCTAGGGACAGGGGTAACTACGAGCAGTACTTC.

The chain combines TRBV13 with TRBJ2-2; D call uncertain. With 2 bases removed from V and 7 bases from J, the gap between germline ends came to 5 bases. In germline, CDR1 is PRHDT, CDR2 FYEKMQ (reference sequence). The length of the CDR3 is 12 residues. CDR3 nucleotide sequence: TGTGCCAGCAGCTTAATTAGCGGGGAGCTGTTTTTT. Amino acid sequence: CASSLISGELFF.

The chain combines TRBV7-2 with TRBJ2-3; possible D gene TRBD2, 5 bases. This CDR3 has 15 amino acids. Trimming pared 6 bases from V and 3 bases from J, leaving 16 bases between. Germline CDR1 and CDR2: SGHTA and FQGNSA. CDR3 sequence: CASSFYSEGTDTQYF. CDR3 in DNA: TGTGCCAGCAGTTTTTATAGCGAGGGAACAGATACGCAGTATTTT.

The rearrangement joins TRBV5-6 to TRBJ2-1; maybe TRBD2 (5 bases). The CDR3 consists of 14 residues. V gave up 1 base and J gave up 8 bases, with 13 bases separating them. Germline V gives CDR1 SGHDT, CDR2 YYEEEE. CDR3 bases: TGTGCCAGCAGCTTGTTTGAAGGGAGAGATGAGCAGTTCTTC. Translated: CASSLFEGRDEQFF.

The chain links TRBV7-9 to TRBJ2-5; D is possibly TRBD1 (5 bases). This CDR3 region has 12 residues. Trimming pared 4 bases from V and 7 bases from J, leaving 10 bases between. The V gene's germline CDR1 is SEHNR and CDR2 FQNEAQ (reference sequence). For the CDR3, the DNA is TGTGCCAGCAGCTCGGGTCAGGGGACCCAGTACTTC. Protein product: CASSSGQGTQYF.

V usage is TRBV29-1 and J usage is TRBJ1-2, with TRBD1 matching 7 bases. The CDR3 has 15 residues. Per the germline V gene, CDR1 is SQVTM and CDR2 is ANQGSEA. Trimming at V came to 1 base and at J to 3 bases, leaving 8 bases not matched to a gene. CDR3 amino acids: CSVEGNRGEDYGYTF. CDR3 in DNA: TGCAGCGTTGAAGGTAACAGGGGTGAGGACTATGGCTACACCTTC.

In its sample, this clone was seen a few times. The chain recombines TRBV4-1 with TRBJ2-6, with 7 bases identical to TRBD1. J was trimmed by 0 bases and V by 4 bases; bases with no gene match: 9. CDR1 and CDR2 (germline): MGHRA, YSYEKL. The CDR3 has 18 residues. CDR3 residues: CASSRGQTLASGANVLTF. DNA for the CDR3: TGCGCCAGCAGCCGGGGACAGACTCTCGCCTCTGGGGCCAACGTCCTGACTTTC.

J is TRBJ1-6 and V is TRBV7-2; the D gene is possibly TRBD1 (6 bases). V lost 5 bases and J lost 3, with 14 bases in between. Germline CDR1 and CDR2: SGHTA and FQGNSA. The CDR3 sequence is 16 residues long. CDR3 nucleotide sequence: TGTGCCAGCAGCCAGAGGGGGGGCCTCTATAATTCACCCCTCCACTTT. It specifies CASSQRGGLYNSPLHF. Looking up the rest from reference TRBV7-2 and TRBJ1-6 gives the full variable domain: GAGVSQSPSNKVTEKGKDVELRCDPISGHTALYWYRQSLGQGLEFLIYFQGNSAPDKSGLPSDRFSAERTGGSVSTLTIQRTQQEDSAVYLCASSQRGGLYNSPLHFGNGTRLTVT.

The CDR3 bases are TGCGCCAGCAGCCAAGATCTCTTAAGCGGGAGTAGCTCCTACAATGAGCAGTTCTTC. This sequence encodes CASSQDLLSGSSSYNEQFF. The V and J genes are TRBV4-3 and TRBJ2-1; TRBD2 aligns across 8 bases. The CDR3 spans 19 residues. V was clipped by 0 bases and J by 0 bases; unmatched bases: 10. Germline CDR1 and CDR2: LGHNA and YSLEER.

The chain is built from TRBV10-1 and TRBJ2-7; 11 bases agree with TRBD2. CDR3 length: 17 residues. V gave up 6 bases and J gave up 2 bases; unmatched junction bases: 12. Germline CDR1 WNHNN, CDR2 SYGVQD (reference sequence). Here the CDR3 DNA reads TGCGCCAGCAGGGGGGGGTATAGCGGGAGGGCTCCCTACGAGCAGTACTTC. As protein: CASRGGYSGRAPYEQYF.

The chain is built from TRBV4-1 and TRBJ1-6, with D perhaps matching TRBD1 (6 bases). V lost 9 bases and J 7 bases, leaving 13 bases between the germline ends. This CDR3 contains 13 residues. Germline CDR1 MGHRA, CDR2 YSYEKL. The CDR3 sequence: CASGQGTNSPLHF. The CDR3 DNA reads TGCGCCAGTGGGCAGGGGACGAATTCACCCCTCCACTTT.

This sequence joins TRBV11-3 and TRBJ1-1, with 9 bases lining up with TRBD1. The CDR3 has 15 residues. Per the germline V gene, CDR1 is SGHNT and CDR2 is YENEEA. V shed 1 base, J shed 1 base, and the junction held 1 base outside the gene matches. The CDR3 is CASSLAGQGNTEAFF. The CDR3 DNA is TGTGCCAGCAGCTTAGCGGGACAGGGGAACACTGAAGCTTTCTTT.

The J gene is TRBJ2-3, the V gene TRBV6-1, with TRBD2 identical over 7 bases. The V gene end was trimmed by 7 bases and the J gene end by 8 bases; junction bases not matched to a gene: 6. The CDR3 contains 12 residues. From germline, CDR1 is MNHNS and CDR2 SASEGT. In nucleotides, the CDR3 is TGTGCCAGCACTCGGGGGGAGGGTACGCAGTATTTT. Translated: CASTRGEGTQYF.

In this sample, this clone turned up once. The chain joins TRBV7-3 to TRBJ2-2; D is unclear. The CDR3 covers 16 residues. Trimming took 4 bases from V and 1 from J, leaving 13 bases between them. The V gene's germline CDR1 is SGHTA and CDR2 FQGTGA. CDR3 amino acids: CASSSPDRLNTGELFF. The CDR3 DNA reads as TGTGCCAGCAGCTCCCCTGATAGACTGAACACCGGGGAGCTGTTTTTT.

The chain is built from TRBV19 and TRBJ2-4; 12 bases map to TRBD1. V was pared by 5 bases and J by 13 bases, with 6 bases of the junction left unmatched. There are 13 residues in the CDR3. Per the germline V gene, CDR1 is LNHDA and CDR2 is SQIVND (reference sequence). The CDR3 DNA follows: TGTGCCAGTAGTTGGGACAGGGGGCGAACGCAGTACTTC. Encoded protein: CASSWDRGRTQYF.